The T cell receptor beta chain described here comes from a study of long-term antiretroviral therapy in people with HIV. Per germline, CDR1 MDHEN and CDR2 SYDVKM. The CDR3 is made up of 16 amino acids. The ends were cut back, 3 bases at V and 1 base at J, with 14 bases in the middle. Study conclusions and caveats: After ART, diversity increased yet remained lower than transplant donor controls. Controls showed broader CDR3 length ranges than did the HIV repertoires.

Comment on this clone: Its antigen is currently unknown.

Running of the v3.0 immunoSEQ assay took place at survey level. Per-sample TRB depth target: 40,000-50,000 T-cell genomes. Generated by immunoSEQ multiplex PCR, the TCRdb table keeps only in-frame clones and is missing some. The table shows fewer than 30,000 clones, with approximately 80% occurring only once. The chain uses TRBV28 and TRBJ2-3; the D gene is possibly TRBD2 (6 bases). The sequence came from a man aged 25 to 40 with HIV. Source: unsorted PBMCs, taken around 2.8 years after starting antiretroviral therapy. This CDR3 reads CASSLGGPVGTDTQYF. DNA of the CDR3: TGTGCCAGCAGTTTGGGGGGACCGGTGGGCACAGATACGCAGTATTTT. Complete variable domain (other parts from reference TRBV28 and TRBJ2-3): DVKVTQSSRYLVKRTGEKVFLECVQDMDHENMFWYRQDPGLGLRLIYFSYDVKMKEKGDIPEGYSVSREKKERFSLILESASTNQTSMYLCASSLGGPVGTDTQYFGPGTRLTVL.